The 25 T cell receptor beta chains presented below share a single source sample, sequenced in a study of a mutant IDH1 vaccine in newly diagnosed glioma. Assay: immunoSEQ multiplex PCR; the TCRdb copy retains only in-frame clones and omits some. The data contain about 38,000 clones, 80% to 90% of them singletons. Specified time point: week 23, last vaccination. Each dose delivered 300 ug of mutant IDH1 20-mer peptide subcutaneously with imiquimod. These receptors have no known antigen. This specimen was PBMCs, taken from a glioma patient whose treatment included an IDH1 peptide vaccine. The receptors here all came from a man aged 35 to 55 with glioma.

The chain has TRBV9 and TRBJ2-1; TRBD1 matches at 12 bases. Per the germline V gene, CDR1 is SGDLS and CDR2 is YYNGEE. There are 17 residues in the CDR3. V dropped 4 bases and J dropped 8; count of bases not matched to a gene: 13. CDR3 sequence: CASSPLPGQGAGHEQFF. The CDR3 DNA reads TGTGCCAGCAGCCCCTTGCCGGGACAGGGGGCAGGCCATGAGCAGTTCTTC.

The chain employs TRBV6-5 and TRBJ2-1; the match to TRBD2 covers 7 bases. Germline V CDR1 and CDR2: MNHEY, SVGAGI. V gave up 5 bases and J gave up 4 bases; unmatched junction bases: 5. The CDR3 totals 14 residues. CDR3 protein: CASSQSSGYNEQFF. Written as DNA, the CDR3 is TGTGCCAGCAGTCAATCTAGCGGTTACAATGAGCAGTTCTTC.

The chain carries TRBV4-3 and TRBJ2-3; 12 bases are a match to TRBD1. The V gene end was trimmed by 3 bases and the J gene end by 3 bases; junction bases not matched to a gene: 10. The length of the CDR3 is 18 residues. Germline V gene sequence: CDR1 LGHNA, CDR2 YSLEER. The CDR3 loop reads CASSHRGQGASGTDTQYF. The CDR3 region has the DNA TGCGCCAGCAGCCACAGGGGACAGGGGGCATCGGGTACAGATACGCAGTATTTT.

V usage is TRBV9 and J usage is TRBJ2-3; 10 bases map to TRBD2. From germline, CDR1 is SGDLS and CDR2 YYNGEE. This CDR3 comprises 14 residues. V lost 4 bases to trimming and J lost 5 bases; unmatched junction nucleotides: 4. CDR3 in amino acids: CASSLGLAEDTQYF. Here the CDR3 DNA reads TGTGCCAGCAGCCTCGGACTAGCGGAAGATACGCAGTATTTT.

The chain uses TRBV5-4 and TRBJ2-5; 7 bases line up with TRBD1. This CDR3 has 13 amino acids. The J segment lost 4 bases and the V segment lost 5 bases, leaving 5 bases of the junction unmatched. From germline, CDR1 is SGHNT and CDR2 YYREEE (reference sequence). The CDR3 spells CASSQTGPETQYF. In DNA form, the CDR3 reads TGTGCCAGCAGTCAGACAGGGCCAGAGACCCAGTACTTC.

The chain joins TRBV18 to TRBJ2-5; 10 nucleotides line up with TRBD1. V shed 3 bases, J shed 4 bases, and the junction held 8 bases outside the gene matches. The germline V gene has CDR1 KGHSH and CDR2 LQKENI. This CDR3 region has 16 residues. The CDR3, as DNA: TGTGCCAGCTCACCGTTGGGACAGGGGATCGGAGAGACCCAGTACTTC. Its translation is CASSPLGQGIGETQYF.

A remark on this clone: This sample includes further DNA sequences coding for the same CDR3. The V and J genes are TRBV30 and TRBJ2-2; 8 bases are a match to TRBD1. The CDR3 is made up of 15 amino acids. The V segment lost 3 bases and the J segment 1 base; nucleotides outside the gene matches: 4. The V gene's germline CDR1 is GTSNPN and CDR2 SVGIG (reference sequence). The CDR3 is CAWRGGTGNTGELFF. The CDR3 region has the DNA TGTGCCTGGAGGGGTGGGACAGGGAACACCGGGGAGCTGTTTTTT.

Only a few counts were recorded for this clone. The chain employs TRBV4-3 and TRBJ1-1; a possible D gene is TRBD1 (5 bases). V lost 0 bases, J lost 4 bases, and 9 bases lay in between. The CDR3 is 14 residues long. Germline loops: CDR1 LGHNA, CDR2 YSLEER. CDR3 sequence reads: CASSQEGQGTEAFF. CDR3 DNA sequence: TGCGCCAGCAGCCAAGAAGGCCAGGGCACTGAAGCTTTCTTT.

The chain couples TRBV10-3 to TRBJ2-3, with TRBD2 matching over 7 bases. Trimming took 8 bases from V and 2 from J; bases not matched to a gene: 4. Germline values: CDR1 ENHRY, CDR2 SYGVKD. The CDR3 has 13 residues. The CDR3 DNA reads TGTGCCATCTCGGCGGGAGCCACAGATACGCAGTATTTT. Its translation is CAISAGATDTQYF.

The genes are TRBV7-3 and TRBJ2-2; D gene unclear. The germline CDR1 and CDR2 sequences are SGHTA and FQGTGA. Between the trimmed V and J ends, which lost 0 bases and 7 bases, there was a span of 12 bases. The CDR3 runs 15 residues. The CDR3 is CASSLTWGIGGELFF. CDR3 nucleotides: TGTGCCAGCAGCTTAACTTGGGGAATCGGCGGGGAGCTGTTTTTT.

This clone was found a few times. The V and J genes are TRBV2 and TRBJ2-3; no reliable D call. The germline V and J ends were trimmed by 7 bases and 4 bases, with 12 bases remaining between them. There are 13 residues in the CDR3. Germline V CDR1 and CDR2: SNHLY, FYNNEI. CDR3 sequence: CASKGSSADTQYF. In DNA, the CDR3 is TGTGCCAGCAAAGGCTCGAGTGCAGATACGCAGTATTTT.

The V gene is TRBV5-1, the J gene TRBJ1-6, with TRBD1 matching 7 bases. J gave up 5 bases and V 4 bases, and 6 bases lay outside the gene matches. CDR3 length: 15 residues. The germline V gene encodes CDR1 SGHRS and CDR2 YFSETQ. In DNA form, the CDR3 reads TGCGCCAGCAGCGGCTCAGGGGGGAATAATTCACCCCTCCACTTT. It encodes CASSGSGGNNSPLHF. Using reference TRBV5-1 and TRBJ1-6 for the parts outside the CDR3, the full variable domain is KAGVTQTPRYLIKTRGQQVTLSCSPISGHRSVSWYQQTPGQGLQFLFEYFSETQRNKGNFPGRFSGRQFSNSRSEMNVSTLELGDSALYLCASSGSGGNNSPLHFGNGTRLTVT.

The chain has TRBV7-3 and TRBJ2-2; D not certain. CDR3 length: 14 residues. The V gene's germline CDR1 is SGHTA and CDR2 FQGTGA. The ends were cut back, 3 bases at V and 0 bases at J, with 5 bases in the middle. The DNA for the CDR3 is TGTGCCAGCAGCTTTATGGCGAACACCGGGGAGCTGTTTTTT. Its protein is CASSFMANTGELFF.

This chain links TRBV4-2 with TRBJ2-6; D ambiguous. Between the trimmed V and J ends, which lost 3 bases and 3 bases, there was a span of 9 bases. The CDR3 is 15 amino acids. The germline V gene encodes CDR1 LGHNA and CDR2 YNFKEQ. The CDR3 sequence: CASSQRGDGANVLTF. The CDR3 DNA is TGTGCCAGCAGCCAGCGTGGGGATGGGGCCAACGTCCTGACTTTC.

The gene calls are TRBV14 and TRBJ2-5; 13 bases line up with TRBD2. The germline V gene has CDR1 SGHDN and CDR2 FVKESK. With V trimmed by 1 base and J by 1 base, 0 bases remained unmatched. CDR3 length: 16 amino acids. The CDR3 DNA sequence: TGTGCCAGCAGCCAAGGACTAGCGGGGGGCCAAGAGACCCAGTACTTC. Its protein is CASSQGLAGGQETQYF.

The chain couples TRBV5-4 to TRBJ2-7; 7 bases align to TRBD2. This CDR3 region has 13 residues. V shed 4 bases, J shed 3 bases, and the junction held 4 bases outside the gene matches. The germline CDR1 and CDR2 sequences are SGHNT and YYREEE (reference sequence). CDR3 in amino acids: CASSTGLDYEQYF. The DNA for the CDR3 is TGTGCCAGCAGCACCGGACTAGACTACGAGCAGTACTTC.

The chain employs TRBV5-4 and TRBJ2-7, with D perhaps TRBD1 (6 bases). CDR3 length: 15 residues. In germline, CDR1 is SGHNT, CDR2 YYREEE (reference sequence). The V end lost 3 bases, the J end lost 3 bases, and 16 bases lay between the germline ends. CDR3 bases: TGTGCCAGCAGCTGGGGGTGGACAGACGTCTACGAGCAGTACTTC. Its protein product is CASSWGWTDVYEQYF.

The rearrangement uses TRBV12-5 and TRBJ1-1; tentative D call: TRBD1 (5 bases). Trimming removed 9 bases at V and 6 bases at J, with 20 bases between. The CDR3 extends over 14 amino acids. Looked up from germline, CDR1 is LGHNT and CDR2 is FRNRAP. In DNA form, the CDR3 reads TGTGCTAGCACGCGGGGGAGCCCACGTCCTGAAGCTTTCTTT. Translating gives CASTRGSPRPEAFF.

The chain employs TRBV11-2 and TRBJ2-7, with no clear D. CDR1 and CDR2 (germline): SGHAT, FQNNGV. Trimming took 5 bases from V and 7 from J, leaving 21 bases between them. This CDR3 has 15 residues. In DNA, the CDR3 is TGTGCCAGCAGCCCCCTTTCAGGAGTCGTGTGGGAGCAGTACTTC. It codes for CASSPLSGVVWEQYF.

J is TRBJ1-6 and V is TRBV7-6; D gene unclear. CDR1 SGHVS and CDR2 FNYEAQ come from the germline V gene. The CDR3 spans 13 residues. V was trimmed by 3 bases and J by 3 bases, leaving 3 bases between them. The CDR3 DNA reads TGTGCCAGCAGCTTGGACTATAATTCACCCCTCCACTTT. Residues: CASSLDYNSPLHF.

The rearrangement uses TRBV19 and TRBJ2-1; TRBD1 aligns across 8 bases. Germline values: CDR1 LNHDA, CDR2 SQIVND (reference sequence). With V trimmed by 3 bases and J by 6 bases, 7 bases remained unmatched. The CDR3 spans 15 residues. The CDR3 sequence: CASSMAGGVGNEQFF. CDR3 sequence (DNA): TGTGCCAGTAGTATGGCAGGGGGCGTGGGCAATGAGCAGTTCTTC.

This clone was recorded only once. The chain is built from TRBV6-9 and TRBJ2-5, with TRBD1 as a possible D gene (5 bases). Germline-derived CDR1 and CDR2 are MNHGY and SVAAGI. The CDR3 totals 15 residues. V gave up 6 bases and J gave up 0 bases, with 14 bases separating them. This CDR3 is CASRGPLEYQETQYF. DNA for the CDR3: TGTGCCAGCAGGGGGCCACTGGAGTACCAAGAGACCCAGTACTTC.

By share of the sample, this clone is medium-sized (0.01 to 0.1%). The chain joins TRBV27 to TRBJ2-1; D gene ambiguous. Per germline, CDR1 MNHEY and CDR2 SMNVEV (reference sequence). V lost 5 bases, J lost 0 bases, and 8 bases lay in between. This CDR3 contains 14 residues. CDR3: CASSPSSSYNEQFF. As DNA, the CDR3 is TGTGCCAGCAGTCCATCGAGCTCCTACAATGAGCAGTTCTTC.

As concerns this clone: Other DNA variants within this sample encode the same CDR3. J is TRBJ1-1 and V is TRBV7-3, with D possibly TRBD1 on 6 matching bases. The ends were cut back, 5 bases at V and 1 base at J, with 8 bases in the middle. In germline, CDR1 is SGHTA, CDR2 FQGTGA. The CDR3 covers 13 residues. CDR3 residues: CASSPQGNTEAFF. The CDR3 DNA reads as TGTGCCAGCAGCCCACAGGGGAACACTGAAGCTTTCTTT.

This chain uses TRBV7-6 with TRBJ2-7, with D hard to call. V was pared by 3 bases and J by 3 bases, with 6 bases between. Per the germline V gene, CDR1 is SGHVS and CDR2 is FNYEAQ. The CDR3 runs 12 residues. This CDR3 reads CASSFPDYEQYF. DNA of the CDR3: TGTGCCAGCAGCTTTCCAGACTACGAGCAGTACTTC.